This TCR beta chain was profiled in a study of identical twins. This clonotype was detected only a few times. The CDR3 sequence is 14 residues long. The V end was cut by 3 bases, the J end by 4 bases, with 12 bases between. The germline gives CDR1 ENHRY, CDR2 SYGVKD. TCRdb processed the 5' RACE reads anew with MiXCR; each CDR3 protein has one entry. Of 500,000 to 600,000 distinct CDR3 sequences in the sample, around 20% were seen once. The data also belong to a second study, concerning T cells expressing NK-cell markers.

The source material was CD4+ T cells sorted from blood. The receptor was isolated from a woman younger than 30 in good health. The chain is built from TRBV10-3 and TRBJ1-1; TRBD1 might be the D (6 bases). CDR3 DNA: TGTGCCATCAGTGATTGGGGGGCCGGCACTGAAGCTTTCTTT. This sequence encodes CAISDWGAGTEAFF.